This note documents a single T cell receptor (beta chain) sequence. Its antigen is currently unknown. Following autologous stem cell transplantation, relapse occurred in every patient, and exposure to brentuximab vedotin varied. The authors purified CD4+ T cells from thawed PBMCs by magnetic negative selection. Generated by immunoSEQ multiplex PCR, the TCRdb table keeps only in-frame clones and is missing some. There are 10,000 to 15,000 clones in the sample; almost 90% occur only once, and more than 0.4% lies in the top ten. This sample was included in a study of PD-1 blockade in classical Hodgkin lymphoma. V was pared by 5 bases and J by 4 bases, with 16 bases between. CDR1 SGHRS and CDR2 YFSETQ come from the germline V gene. The CDR3 length is 14 residues. Study-level points and caveats: Baseline diversity in complete responders resembled that of newly diagnosed patients. A significant rise in TCR diversity was seen by C4D1 for CD4+ cells but not for CD8+ cells. Reports described newly diagnosed patients as having lower baseline TCR diversity than healthy donors. Exclusion was the outcome for patients who began nivolumab under 1 year after ASCT.

The genes are TRBV5-1 and TRBJ2-7, with D tentatively TRBD2 (5 bases). The sample in question was CD4+ T cells from blood, obtained at baseline. The TCR sequence derives from a human donor with classical Hodgkin lymphoma. CDR3 region: CASRAGSVEYEQYF. CDR3 sequence (DNA): TGCGCCAGCAGGGCGGGTTCCGTGGAGTACGAGCAGTACTTC. The whole variable domain, remainder taken from reference TRBV5-1 and TRBJ2-7, is KAGVTQTPRYLIKTRGQQVTLSCSPISGHRSVSWYQQTPGQGLQFLFEYFSETQRNKGNFPGRFSGRQFSNSRSEMNVSTLELGDSALYLCASRAGSVEYEQYFGPGTRLTVT.